Each of the 28 T cell receptor beta chains below was sequenced from the same sample in a study of T cell responses to AZD1222 COVID-19 vaccine. The method was immunoSEQ multiplex PCR; TCRdb's version includes in-frame clones alone and lacks a portion of them. Here the sample spans about 110,000 clones, 70% to 90% being singletons. The input for sequencing was peripheral blood, taken 28 days after the second AZD1222 dose. The receptors here all came from an adult who received the AZD1222 COVID-19 vaccine.

The chain joins TRBV6-6 to TRBJ2-1; D remains unclear. V lost 2 bases and J lost 5, with 7 bases in between. The CDR3 spans 13 residues. Germline CDR1 is MNHNY and CDR2 is SVGAGI (reference sequence). CDR3 in amino acids: CASSYTDNNEQFF. CDR3 in DNA: TGTGCCAGCAGTTACACAGATAACAATGAGCAGTTCTTC.

The rearrangement links TRBV27 to TRBJ2-3; D unresolved. The CDR3 has 14 residues. Germline assignment: CDR1 MNHEY and CDR2 SMNVEV (reference sequence). Trimming pared 0 bases from V and 4 bases from J, leaving 8 bases between. For the CDR3, the DNA is TGTGCCAGCAGTTTATCTCGACGAGCAGATACGCAGTATTTT. Translation: CASSLSRRADTQYF.

This sequence joins TRBV12-3 or TRBV12-4 and TRBJ1-1, with D unresolved. The V and J ends lost 3 bases and 6 bases respectively, with 5 bases between them. The CDR3 contains 11 residues. CDR3 protein: CASSFTSEAFF. For the CDR3, the DNA is TGTGCCAGCAGTTTCACGTCTGAAGCTTTCTTT.

A few counts support this clone. The chain joins TRBV30 to TRBJ1-1; possible D gene TRBD1, 6 bases. Germline V gene data show CDR1 as GTSNPN and CDR2 as SVGIG (reference sequence). V was cut by 8 bases and J by 1 base, with 8 bases left in between. The CDR3 has 11 residues. CDR3 residues: CARQANTEAFF. In DNA form, the CDR3 reads TGTGCCAGACAGGCGAACACTGAAGCTTTCTTT.

This chain connects TRBV24-1 to TRBJ2-1, with D perhaps TRBD2 (7 bases). There are 16 residues in the CDR3. Trimming left V 2 bases short and J 7 bases short, with 17 bases between. Germline values: CDR1 KGHDR, CDR2 SFDVKD. For the CDR3, the DNA is TGTGCCACCAGTGATTACGGGGGGCCGTACAAGAATGAGCAGTTCTTC. As protein: CATSDYGGPYKNEQFF.

V is TRBV2 and J is TRBJ2-7, with 8 bases matching TRBD1. The CDR3 loop spans 13 amino acids. Trimming removed 5 bases from V and 3 bases from J; junction bases left unmatched: 3. The germline V gene encodes CDR1 SNHLY and CDR2 FYNNEI. The CDR3 region is CASSQGAIYEQYF. DNA for the CDR3: TGTGCCAGCAGTCAGGGGGCGATCTACGAGCAGTACTTC.

Note on this clone: The same CDR3 arises from other DNA sequences in this sample as well. CDR3 DNA sequence: TGTGCCAGCAGTTTATCAGGGTACGAGCAGTACTTC. Its protein product is CASSLSGYEQYF. V usage is TRBV27 and J usage is TRBJ2-7; D is uncertain. The CDR3 has 12 residues. Germline lookup yields CDR1 MNHEY and CDR2 SMNVEV (reference sequence). With 0 bases removed from V and 4 bases from J, the gap between germline ends came to 4 bases.

In its sample, this clone was seen once. The V gene is TRBV10-2, the J gene TRBJ2-7; TRBD2 matches at 7 bases. Germline trimming cut 8 bases from V and 0 bases from J; bases unmatched to any gene: 7. CDR3 length: 14 amino acids. Germline V CDR1 and CDR2: WSHSY, SAAADI. The CDR3 region is CASLLAHSSYEQYF. DNA for the CDR3: TGCGCCAGCCTACTAGCGCATAGCTCCTACGAGCAGTACTTC.

This sequence joins TRBV5-5 and TRBJ1-5; no clear D gene. The CDR3 covers 15 residues. CDR1 and CDR2 from the germline V gene are SGHKS and YYEKEE (reference sequence). The germline V and J ends were trimmed by 2 bases and 3 bases, with 12 bases remaining between them. This CDR3 is CASSFTQSINQPQHF. As DNA, the CDR3 is TGTGCCAGCAGCTTCACGCAGAGTATCAATCAGCCCCAGCATTTT.

CDR3 loop: CASSEGQLEQYF. The CDR3, as DNA: TGTGCCAGCAGTGAGGGACAGCTAGAGCAGTACTTC. The rearrangement joins TRBV6-1 to TRBJ2-7; 7 bases line up with TRBD1. This CDR3 is built from 12 residues. Germline values: CDR1 MNHNS, CDR2 SASEGT. V dropped 3 bases and J dropped 7; count of bases not matched to a gene: 3.

The J gene is TRBJ2-7, the V gene TRBV28, with TRBD1 matching over 7 bases. The germline CDR1 and CDR2 sequences are MDHEN and SYDVKM. The CDR3 runs 14 residues. V lost 6 bases, J lost 6 bases, and 11 bases stayed unmatched. The CDR3 DNA reads TGTGCCAGCAGCCTTCTGACAGGGTCGGGCGAGCAGTACTTC. Translated: CASSLLTGSGEQYF.

The chain has TRBV30 and TRBJ2-7, with D uncertain. The CDR3 consists of 11 residues. V lost 4 bases and J 6 bases, leaving 10 bases between the germline ends. Germline-derived CDR1 and CDR2 are GTSNPN and SVGIG (reference sequence). The CDR3 loop is CAWMQAVEQYF. The CDR3 region has the DNA TGTGCCTGGATGCAGGCCGTCGAGCAGTACTTC.

This clone was recorded once. J is TRBJ2-7 and V is TRBV4-3; TRBD2 aligns across 11 bases. Germline assignment: CDR1 LGHNA and CDR2 YSLEER. The junction had 6 bases not matched to a gene; V was cut back by 3 bases and J by 2 bases. The CDR3 has 16 residues. The CDR3: CASSHTTSGVAYEQYF. The CDR3, as DNA: TGCGCCAGCAGCCATACGACTAGCGGGGTCGCCTACGAGCAGTACTTC.

The chain employs TRBV12-3 or TRBV12-4 and TRBJ2-7; possibly TRBD1 for D (6 bases). The CDR3 has 13 amino acids. Between the trimmed V and J ends, which lost 2 bases and 4 bases, there was a span of 9 bases. The DNA of the CDR3 is TGTGCCAGCAGTTTACAGGGGCCTTACGAGCAGTACTTC. Translated: CASSLQGPYEQYF.

The rearrangement uses TRBV5-4 and TRBJ1-2, with 9 positions matching TRBD1. Per germline, CDR1 SGHNT and CDR2 YYREEE (reference sequence). Losses at the gene ends were 0 bases for V and 8 bases for J; bases not matched to a gene: 5. This CDR3 is built from 14 residues. The CDR3 bases are TGTGCCAGCAGCTTGGGGACAGGGGAGTACGGCTACACCTTC. It specifies CASSLGTGEYGYTF.

This clone was counted only a few times. The chain is built from TRBV6-1 and TRBJ2-6, with a tentative D call TRBD1 (5 bases). Trimming removed 4 bases at V and 3 bases at J, with 13 bases between. The V gene's germline CDR1 is MNHNS and CDR2 SASEGT. The CDR3 covers 16 residues. CDR3 residues: CASSVQAGYGANVLTF. The CDR3 nucleotides read TGTGCCAGCAGTGTCCAAGCAGGGTATGGGGCCAACGTCCTGACTTTC.

The chain combines TRBV7-2 with TRBJ2-3; a possible D gene is TRBD1 (5 bases). The CDR3 is 14 residues long. V gave up 4 bases and J gave up 4 bases, with 12 bases separating them. In germline, CDR1 is SGHTA, CDR2 FQGNSA. The CDR3, as DNA: TGTGCCAGCAGCTCGCAGGGAAGCTCAGATACGCAGTATTTT. This sequence encodes CASSSQGSSDTQYF. The full variable domain, rest sourced from reference TRBV7-2 and TRBJ2-3, is GAGVSQSPSNKVTEKGKDVELRCDPISGHTALYWYRQSLGQGLEFLIYFQGNSAPDKSGLPSDRFSAERTGGSVSTLTIQRTQQEDSAVYLCASSSQGSSDTQYFGPGTRLTVL.

This rearrangement joins TRBV28 to TRBJ1-6; D might be TRBD1 (6 bases). The CDR3 is 14 residues long. Germline CDR1 MDHEN, CDR2 SYDVKM. Trimming cost V 5 bases and J 10 bases, with 15 bases left between them. The CDR3 nucleotides read TGTGCCAGCAGTCCTACAGGGTCAGGGTCACCCCTCCACTTT. Encoded protein: CASSPTGSGSPLHF.

CDR3 amino acids: CASLERENTEAFF. The CDR3 DNA sequence: TGTGCCAGCTTAGAACGAGAGAACACTGAAGCTTTCTTT. This chain links TRBV6-5 with TRBJ1-1; D gene uncertain. The CDR3 sequence is 13 residues long. The germline CDR1 and CDR2 sequences are MNHEY and SVGAGI. Trimming took 8 bases from V and 1 from J, leaving 11 bases between them.

This clone was seen more than once but under ten times. The V and J genes are TRBV6-1 and TRBJ2-7, with 8 positions matching TRBD2. J gave up 0 bases and V 3 bases, and 1 base lay outside the gene matches. The CDR3 consists of 14 residues. Germline assignment: CDR1 MNHNS and CDR2 SASEGT. This CDR3 is CASSDGRASYEQYF. CDR3 in DNA: TGTGCCAGCAGTGACGGGAGGGCCTCCTACGAGCAGTACTTC.

The J gene is TRBJ2-7, the V gene TRBV7-8, with 8 bases that match TRBD1. Looked up from germline, CDR1 is SGHVS and CDR2 is FQNEAQ. This CDR3 is built from 18 residues. After removal of 1 base from V and 6 bases from J, the junction contained 17 bases not matched to a gene. The CDR3 region is CASSLVAGGRSWALEQYF. CDR3 DNA sequence: TGTGCCAGCAGCTTAGTAGCAGGGGGCAGATCTTGGGCTCTCGAGCAGTACTTC.

The chain links TRBV30 to TRBJ1-1, with 8 bases lining up with TRBD1. The germline CDR1 and CDR2 sequences are GTSNPN and SVGIG (reference sequence). The CDR3 has 13 amino acids. V was clipped by 5 bases and J by 4 bases; unmatched bases: 6. CDR3 sequence (DNA): TGTGCCTGGGCGACAGGGGCGACCACTGAAGCTTTCTTT. It specifies CAWATGATTEAFF. Drawing the rest from reference TRBV30 and TRBJ1-1, the complete variable domain is SQTIHQWPATLVQPVGSPLSLECTVEGTSNPNLYWYRQAAGRGLQLLFYSVGIGQISSEVPQNLSASRPQDRQFILSSKKLLLSDSGFYLCAWATGATTEAFFGQGTRLTVV.

This rearrangement joins TRBV30 to TRBJ2-1; 10 bases agree with TRBD2. The CDR3 has 18 amino acids. From germline, CDR1 is GTSNPN and CDR2 SVGIG (reference sequence). V lost 0 bases, J lost 8 bases, and 16 bases stayed unmatched. The chain's CDR3 is CAWSVELAGTRGGYEQFF. The DNA for the CDR3 is TGTGCCTGGAGTGTAGAACTAGCGGGGACTCGAGGGGGCTATGAGCAGTTCTTC.

The chain uses TRBV7-2 and TRBJ2-2; TRBD1 aligns across 8 bases. The J segment lost 6 bases and the V segment lost 5 bases, leaving 11 bases of the junction unmatched. Germline V gene sequence: CDR1 SGHTA, CDR2 FQGNSA. This CDR3 region has 16 residues. CDR3 in DNA: TGTGCCAGCAGCAAGGGCCAGGGGGCGTCCCCCGGGGAGCTGTTTTTT. It is translated as CASSKGQGASPGELFF.

This clone was seen just once. The chain has TRBV19 and TRBJ2-5; TRBD2 might be the D (6 bases). The germline CDR1 and CDR2 sequences are LNHDA and SQIVND (reference sequence). The CDR3 is made up of 14 amino acids. V was trimmed by 3 bases and J by 2 bases, leaving 10 bases between them. The CDR3 loop is CASSMGLGQETQYF. The CDR3 DNA reads TGTGCCAGTAGTATGGGACTTGGGCAAGAGACCCAGTACTTC.

The rearrangement uses TRBV10-3 and TRBJ1-6; D gene unclear. Germline V gene sequence: CDR1 ENHRY, CDR2 SYGVKD. Deletions cut 2 bases from V and 6 bases from J, with 17 bases between. The CDR3 runs to 17 residues. The CDR3 loop is CAISERALQRSNSPLHF. The CDR3 DNA is TGTGCCATCAGTGAGAGGGCACTACAGAGGAGTAATTCACCCCTCCACTTT.

The CDR3 bases are TGTGCCAGCAGCCCCGGTCACACAGATACGCAGTATTTT. Translation gives CASSPGHTDTQYF. J is TRBJ2-3 and V is TRBV6-6; unclear D gene. There are 13 residues in the CDR3. Trimming cost V 6 bases and J 2 bases, with 9 bases left between them. Germline V lookup: CDR1 MNHNY, CDR2 SVGAGI (reference sequence).

The V and J genes are TRBV10-3 and TRBJ1-2; 8 positions agree with TRBD1. CDR1 and CDR2 from the germline V gene are ENHRY and SYGVKD. This CDR3 is 16 amino acids long. V trimming: 6 bases; J trimming: 6 bases; junction bases outside the gene matches: 15. The CDR3 protein is CAISDRTGTGSHGYTF. CDR3 DNA sequence: TGTGCCATCAGCGATCGTACCGGGACAGGTTCCCATGGCTACACCTTC.